This TCR beta chain is drawn from a study of blood T cell repertoires in COVID-19. In the study overall: Both acute and convalescent COVID-19 samples were obtained from the United States, Italy and Spain.

Participants' reported clinical history set cohort assignment. Donors in Cohort 3 counted as recovered after two negative PCRs, clearance, or symptom resolution. The germline gives CDR1 SGHTA, CDR2 FQGNSA. CDR3 length: 15 residues. V lost 1 base to trimming and J lost 5 bases, with 14 bases between them. The data were produced by immunoSEQ multiplex PCR, yet TCRdb's version contains in-frame clones alone and is incomplete. The table has about 270,000 clones, about 88% seen once; the top ten hold 3%. V and J are TRBV7-2 and TRBJ2-5; D perhaps matches TRBD1 (5 bases). The receptor's source is a woman aged 45-59 years who had recovered from COVID-19. What was sequenced was PBMCs or T cells enriched from blood (not recorded which). In nucleotides, the CDR3 is TGTGCCAGCAGCTTAGTTGCGGCCAGGGTTGAGACCCAGTACTTC. As protein: CASSLVAARVETQYF.